This TCR beta chain appears in the sequencing data of a study of blood T cells in healthy people across ages. A sample-barcoded 5' primer and a J-beta primer mix were used in a second PCR of roughly 7 to 11 cycles. Individual samples furnished no less than 3 million CDR3-containing paired-end reads apiece. TCRdb independently ran MiXCR on the 5' RACE reads; one entry per CDR3 protein. The data contain under 950,000 distinct CDR3 sequences, 22% of them singletons. V shed 7 bases, J shed 3 bases, and the junction held 5 bases outside the gene matches. The CDR3 length is 13 residues. Approximately 10 milliliters of peripheral blood were drawn from each donor into EDTA-treated tubes. Isolation of PBMCs gave at least 6.5 million cells per sample. Extractions gave at least 5.5 micrograms of total RNA per sample.

The sequencing sample was made of blood. The clonotype originates from a man between 65 and 85 years old in good health. This chain links TRBV12-3 or TRBV12-4 with TRBJ2-7; 8 nucleotides align to TRBD1. The CDR3: CASKLGQGYEQYF. The CDR3 region has the DNA TGTGCCAGCAAGCTCGGACAGGGCTACGAGCAGTACTTC.